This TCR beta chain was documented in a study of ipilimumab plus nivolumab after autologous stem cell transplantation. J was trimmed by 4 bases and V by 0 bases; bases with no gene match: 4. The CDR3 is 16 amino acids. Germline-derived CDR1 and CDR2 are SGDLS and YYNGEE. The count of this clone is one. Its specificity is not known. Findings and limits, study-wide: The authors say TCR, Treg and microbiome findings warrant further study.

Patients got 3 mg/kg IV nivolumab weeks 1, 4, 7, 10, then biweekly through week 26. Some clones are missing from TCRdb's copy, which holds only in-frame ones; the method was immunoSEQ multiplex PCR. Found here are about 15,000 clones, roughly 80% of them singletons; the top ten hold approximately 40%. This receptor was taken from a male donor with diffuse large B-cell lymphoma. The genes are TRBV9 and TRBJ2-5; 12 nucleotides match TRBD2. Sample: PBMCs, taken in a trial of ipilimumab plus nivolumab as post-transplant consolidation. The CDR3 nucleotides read TGTGCCAGCAGCGTAGCTAGCGGGGGGGCCGGAGAGACCCAGTACTTC. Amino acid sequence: CASSVASGGAGETQYF.